What follows describes a single TCR beta chain. Its matching antigen is unknown. These data are taken from a study of cytomegalovirus exposure and HLA in healthy donors. Overall study findings and caveats: Upon later analysis, HLA-associated TCR beta chains proved more clonally expanded than other, equally common chains. Researchers catalogued approximately 160 TCR beta chains as cytomegalovirus-associated.

This CDR3 spans 15 amino acids. Germline V CDR1 and CDR2: SGHTA, FQGNSA. V gave up 3 bases and J gave up 0 bases, with 11 bases separating them. The PCR was carried out with 60 Vbeta primers and 13 Jbeta primers. Profiled with immunoSEQ multiplex PCR; TCRdb holds only in-frame clones, not every one. The table lists about 300,000 clones, around 86% of them singletons. The clonotype originates from a man aged 35 to 55 in good health and CMV-seropositive. The V call is TRBV7-2, the J call TRBJ2-5; D is perhaps TRBD2 (5 bases). The sample taken for sequencing was PBMCs. The CDR3 nucleotides are TGTGCCAGCAGCTTGCGGGCACCGTACCAAGAGACCCAGTACTTC. It encodes CASSLRAPYQETQYF.